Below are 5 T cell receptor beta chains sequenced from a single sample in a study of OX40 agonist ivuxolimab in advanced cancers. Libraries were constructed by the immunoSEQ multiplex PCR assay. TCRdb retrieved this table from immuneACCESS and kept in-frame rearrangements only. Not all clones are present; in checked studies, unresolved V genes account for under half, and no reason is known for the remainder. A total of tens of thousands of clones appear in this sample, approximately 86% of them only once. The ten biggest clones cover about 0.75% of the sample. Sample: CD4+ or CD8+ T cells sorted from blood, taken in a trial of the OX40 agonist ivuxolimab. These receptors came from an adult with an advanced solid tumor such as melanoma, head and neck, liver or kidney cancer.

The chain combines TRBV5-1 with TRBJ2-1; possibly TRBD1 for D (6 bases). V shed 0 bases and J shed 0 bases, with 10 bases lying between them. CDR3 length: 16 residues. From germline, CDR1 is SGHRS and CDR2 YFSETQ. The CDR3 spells CASSLDQGSSYNEQFF. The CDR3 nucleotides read TGCGCCAGCAGCTTGGATCAGGGGAGCTCCTACAATGAGCAGTTCTTC.

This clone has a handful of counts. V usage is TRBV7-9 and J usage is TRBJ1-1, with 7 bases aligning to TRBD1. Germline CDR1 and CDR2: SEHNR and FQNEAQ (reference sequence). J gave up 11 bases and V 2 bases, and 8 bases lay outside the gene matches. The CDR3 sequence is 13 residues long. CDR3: CASSLRDREWAFF. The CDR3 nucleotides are TGTGCCAGCAGCTTAAGGGACAGAGAATGGGCTTTCTTT.

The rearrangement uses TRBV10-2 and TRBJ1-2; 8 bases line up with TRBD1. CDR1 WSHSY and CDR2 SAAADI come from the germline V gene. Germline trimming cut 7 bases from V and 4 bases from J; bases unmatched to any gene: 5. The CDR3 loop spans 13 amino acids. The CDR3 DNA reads TGCGCCAGCATGCGTGGGACAGGCTATGGCTACACCTTC. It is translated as CASMRGTGYGYTF.

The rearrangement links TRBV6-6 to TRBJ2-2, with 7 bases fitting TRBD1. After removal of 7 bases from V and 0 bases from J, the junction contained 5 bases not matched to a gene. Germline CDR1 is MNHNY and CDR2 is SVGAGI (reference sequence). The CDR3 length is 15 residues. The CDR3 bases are TGTGCCAGCACCTTAGACAGGGCGAACACCGGGGAGCTGTTTTTT. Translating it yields CASTLDRANTGELFF.

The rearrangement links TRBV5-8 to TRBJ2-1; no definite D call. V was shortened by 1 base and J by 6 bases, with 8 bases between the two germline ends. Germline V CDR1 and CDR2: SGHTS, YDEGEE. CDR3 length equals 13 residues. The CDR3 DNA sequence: TGTGCCAGCAGCTTGAATCCCCGCAATGAGCAGTTCTTC. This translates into CASSLNPRNEQFF.